These 18 T cell receptor beta chains originate from one sample sequenced in a study of Graves' ophthalmopathy and Graves' hyperthyroidism. TCR beta CDR3 regions were amplified from RNA transcripts. Second-round multiplex PCR came after a first-round RT-PCR that employed HTBI primers. A single record per CDR3 protein comes from TCRdb applying MiXCR to the multiplex PCR reads. The sample has hundreds of thousands of distinct CDR3 sequences, 21% seen once. What was sequenced was peripheral blood. The receptors here all came from a woman aged 18-29 years with stable Graves' hyperthyroidism.

This clonotype appeared many times. This chain joins TRBV29-1 and TRBJ2-7; 11 nucleotides line up with TRBD1. This CDR3 comprises 12 residues. The ends lost 7 bases at V and 6 bases at J; junction bases unmatched: 5. The germline V gene has CDR1 SQVTM and CDR2 ANQGSEA. For the CDR3, the DNA is TGCAGCGCAACCGGGACAGGGGGCGAGCAGTACTTC. Its translation: CSATGTGGEQYF.

This clonotype came up many times. The chain recombines TRBV12-3 or TRBV12-4 with TRBJ1-2, with D perhaps matching TRBD1 (5 bases). The CDR3 contains 13 residues. Trimming pared 7 bases from V and 4 bases from J, leaving 13 bases between. The CDR3 here is CASTGTGIYGYTF. The CDR3 coding sequence is TGTGCCAGCACCGGAACAGGAATCTATGGCTACACCTTC.

The chain joins TRBV20-1 to TRBJ2-5; the match to TRBD2 covers 15 bases. V was clipped by 4 bases and J by 5 bases; unmatched bases: 2. Germline V gene sequence: CDR1 DFQATT, CDR2 SNEGSKA (reference sequence). This CDR3 is built from 14 residues. Here the CDR3 reads CSATGTSGRETQYF. The DNA of the CDR3 is TGCAGTGCTACCGGGACTAGCGGGAGGGAGACCCAGTACTTC.

In this sample, this clonotype turned up many times. The chain joins TRBV28 to TRBJ1-5; no definite D call. Germline loops: CDR1 MDHEN, CDR2 SYDVKM. This CDR3 is 17 amino acids long. With 5 bases removed from V and 5 bases from J, the gap between germline ends came to 22 bases. CDR3 nucleotides: TGTGCCAGCAGTCCCCACTCGAACAGAATCGATCATCAGCCCCAGCATTTT. It specifies CASSPHSNRIDHQPQHF. Full variable domain (outside the CDR3, taken from reference TRBV28 and TRBJ1-5): DVKVTQSSRYLVKRTGEKVFLECVQDMDHENMFWYRQDPGLGLRLIYFSYDVKMKEKGDIPEGYSVSREKKERFSLILESASTNQTSMYLCASSPHSNRIDHQPQHFGDGTRLSIL.

This chain joins TRBV6-1 and TRBJ2-7, with 7 nucleotides matching TRBD1. Trimming removed 5 bases from V and 6 bases from J; junction bases left unmatched: 10. The V gene's germline CDR1 is MNHNS and CDR2 SASEGT. The CDR3 totals 14 residues. The CDR3 DNA reads as TGTGCCAGCAGTCGCACCCAACAGGGGTTCGAGCAGTACTTC. Translating gives CASSRTQQGFEQYF.

The chain recombines TRBV28 with TRBJ2-7, with TRBD1 identical over 8 bases. Unmatched junction bases numbered 7, after V lost 2 bases and J lost 7 bases. The CDR3 has 14 residues. CDR1 MDHEN and CDR2 SYDVKM come from the germline V gene. In DNA form, the CDR3 reads TGTGCCAGCAGTTTACGGACAGGGACGGGAGAGCAGTACTTC. It is translated as CASSLRTGTGEQYF.

This clonotype was picked up many times. V usage is TRBV30 and J usage is TRBJ1-2; D not certain. Per germline, CDR1 GTSNPN and CDR2 SVGIG (reference sequence). The CDR3 has 11 amino acids. V was pared by 0 bases and J by 14 bases, with 13 bases between. CDR3 nucleotides: TGTGCCTGGAGTGTCGGATCCTTTCGAACCTTC. This codes for CAWSVGSFRTF.

This clonotype was detected many times. This chain joins TRBV7-2 and TRBJ1-3, with D uncertain. Trimming removed 5 bases at V and 8 bases at J, with 10 bases between. This CDR3 contains 12 residues. The germline V gene has CDR1 SGHTA and CDR2 FQGNSA. CDR3 DNA: TGTGCCAGCAGCGCCACTCTGGACACCATATATTTT. Amino acid sequence: CASSATLDTIYF.

This clonotype was detected ten times or more. V usage is TRBV30 and J usage is TRBJ1-2; 7 nucleotides align to TRBD1. Trimming at V came to 1 base and at J to 1 base, leaving 9 bases not matched to a gene. CDR3 length: 16 residues. Germline CDR1 GTSNPN, CDR2 SVGIG (reference sequence). CDR3 bases: TGTGCCTGGAGTGCCCCCCACAGGGGTTATAACTATGGCTACACCTTC. Amino acid sequence: CAWSAPHRGYNYGYTF.

Many counts were recorded for this clonotype. The CDR3 sequence is CASSYRGNTGELFF. The CDR3 bases are TGTGCCAGCAGTTACCGTGGGAACACCGGGGAGCTGTTTTTT. The rearrangement links TRBV6-5 to TRBJ2-2; D ambiguous. With 2 bases removed from V and 1 base from J, the gap between germline ends came to 5 bases. Germline V gives CDR1 MNHEY, CDR2 SVGAGI. This CDR3 has 14 residues.

This clonotype was observed at least ten times. Sequence at one end of the junction differs from germline and may be a read error. The V and J genes are TRBV12-3 or TRBV12-4 and TRBJ2-4; 7 bases line up with TRBD2. The CDR3 consists of 15 residues. In DNA form, the CDR3 reads TGTGCCAGCAGTTGGAAGCGGGACCCCAAAAACATTAAGTACTTC. Its translation is CASSWKRDPKNIKYF.

The rearrangement links TRBV7-9 to TRBJ2-5; D might be TRBD2 (6 bases). In germline, CDR1 is SEHNR, CDR2 FQNEAQ (reference sequence). The CDR3 spans 15 residues. The V end lost 1 base, the J end lost 4 bases, and 13 bases lay between the germline ends. The CDR3 loop reads CASSLDGRRGETQYF. The CDR3 bases are TGTGCCAGCAGCTTAGACGGCCGGAGGGGAGAGACCCAGTACTTC. The full variable domain, rest sourced from reference TRBV7-9 and TRBJ2-5, is DTGVSQNPRHKITKRGQNVTFRCDPISEHNRLYWYRQTLGQGPEFLTYFQNEAQLEKSRLLSDRFSAERPKGSFSTLEIQRTEQGDSAMYLCASSLDGRRGETQYFGPGTRLLVL.

The chain employs TRBV3-1 and TRBJ1-2; D gene unclear. The CDR3 runs to 14 residues. Trimming removed 4 bases at V and 4 bases at J, with 13 bases between. Per germline, CDR1 LGHDT and CDR2 YNNKEL (reference sequence). The CDR3 bases are TGTGCCAGCAGCCCGGCCCGGACGGGCTATGGCTACACCTTC. This gives the protein CASSPARTGYGYTF.

This clonotype was observed many times. A much larger clone is a single base away; this may be a read error. The chain combines TRBV7-3 with TRBJ1-1; the D is unclear. Germline V gene sequence: CDR1 SGHTA, CDR2 FQGTGA. The CDR3 consists of 13 residues. The CDR3 loop is CASSLTLDTEACF. In DNA form, the CDR3 reads TGTGCCAGCAGCTTAACGTTAGACACTGAAGCTTGCTTT. Combining the CDR3 with reference TRBV7-3 and TRBJ1-1 gives the whole variable domain GAGVSQTPSNKVTEKGKYVELRCDPISGHTALYWYRQSLGQGPEFLIYFQGTGAADDSGLPNDRFFAVRPEGSVSTLKIQRTERGDSAVYLCASSLTLDTEACFGQGTRLTVV.

This clonotype was detected many times. The rearrangement uses TRBV10-3 and TRBJ2-7, with unresolved D. CDR1 is ENHRY and CDR2 is SYGVKD in the germline V gene. The CDR3 length is 14 residues. The germline V and J ends were trimmed by 2 bases and 6 bases, with 14 bases remaining between them. Here the CDR3 reads CAISEASSAGEQYF. CDR3 bases: TGTGCCATCAGTGAGGCCTCCTCTGCAGGCGAGCAGTACTTC.

This clonotype was seen at least ten times. The rearrangement joins TRBV9 to TRBJ1-2; perhaps TRBD1 as D (6 bases). V dropped 4 bases and J dropped 5 bases, with 15 bases sitting between them. Germline CDR1 SGDLS, CDR2 YYNGEE. CDR3 length: 14 amino acids. The CDR3 DNA follows: TGTGCCAGCAGCCCCCGGACAGTATCGTATGGCTACACCTTC. This gives the protein CASSPRTVSYGYTF.

This sequence joins TRBV6-2 or TRBV6-3 and TRBJ1-1, with 7 bases aligning to TRBD1. The V gene's germline CDR1 is MNHEY and CDR2 SVGEGT. This CDR3 is 19 amino acids long. Trimming removed 7 bases from V and 3 bases from J; junction bases left unmatched: 23. CDR3 in DNA: TGTGCCAGCACCTACTCAACAGGGGAATCCTTTTACTTTGACACTGAAGCTTTCTTT. Translation: CASTYSTGESFYFDTEAFF.

This clonotype was detected ten times or more. The V and J genes are TRBV14 and TRBJ1-1, with D possibly being TRBD1 (6 bases). CDR1 and CDR2 (germline): SGHDN, FVKESK. The CDR3 has 14 residues. V dropped 0 bases and J dropped 5 bases, with 10 bases sitting between them. The CDR3 DNA is TGTGCCAGCAGCCAAGAGGCAGGGGTTACTGAAGCTTTCTTT. It codes for CASSQEAGVTEAFF.